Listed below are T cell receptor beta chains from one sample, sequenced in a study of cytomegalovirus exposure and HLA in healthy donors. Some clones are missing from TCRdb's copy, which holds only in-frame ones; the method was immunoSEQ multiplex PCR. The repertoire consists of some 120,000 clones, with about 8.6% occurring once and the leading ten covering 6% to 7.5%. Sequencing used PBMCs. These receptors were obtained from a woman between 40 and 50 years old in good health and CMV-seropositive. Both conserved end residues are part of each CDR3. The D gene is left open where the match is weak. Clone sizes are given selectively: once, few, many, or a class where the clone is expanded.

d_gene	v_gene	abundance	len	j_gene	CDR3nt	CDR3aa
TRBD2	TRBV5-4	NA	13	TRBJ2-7	TGTGCCAGCAGCCCACCGGGGGGTTACGAGCAGTACTTC	CASSPPGGYEQYF
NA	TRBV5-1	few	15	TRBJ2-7	TGCGCCAGCAGCTTGGCGACAGGGACTCCTGGCGAGCAGTACTTC	CASSLATGTPGEQYF
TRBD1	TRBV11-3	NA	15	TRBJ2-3	TGTGCCAGCAGCCCGCGACAGGGGGCTACAGATACGCAGTATTTT	CASSPRQGATDTQYF
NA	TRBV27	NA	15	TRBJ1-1	TGTGCCAGCCACCCGACAGAGGCGGGATCGAGCGTAGCTTTCTTT	CASHPTEAGSSVAFF
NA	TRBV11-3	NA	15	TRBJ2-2	TGTGCCAGCAGCTTAGTCCAGGGTACCACCGGGGAGCTGTTTTTT	CASSLVQGTTGELFF
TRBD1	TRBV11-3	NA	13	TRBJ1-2	TGTGCCAGCAGCTTGACAGGGGGGGATGGCTACACCTTC	CASSLTGGDGYTF
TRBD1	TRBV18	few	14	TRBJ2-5	TGTGCCAGCTCACCACAGGGGGCCCAAGAGACCCAGTACTTC	CASSPQGAQETQYF
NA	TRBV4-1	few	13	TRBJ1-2	TGCGCCAGCAGCCTCAGGCCCAACTATGGCTACACCTTC	CASSLRPNYGYTF
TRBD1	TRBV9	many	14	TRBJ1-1	TGTGCCAGCAGCGCGACAGGGGTGACCACTGAAGCTTTCTTT	CASSATGVTTEAFF
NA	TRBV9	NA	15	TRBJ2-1	TGTGCCAGCAGCGTACAGGGGTCAATCAACAATGAGCAGTTCTTC	CASSVQGSINNEQFF
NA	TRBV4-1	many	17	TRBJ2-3	TGCGCCAGCAGCCAAGATCGGTTCGGGGGGCCCACAGATACGCAGTATTTT	CASSQDRFGGPTDTQYF
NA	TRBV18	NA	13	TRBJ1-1	TGTGCCAGCTCACGAGAGGAGAACACTGAAGCTTTCTTT	CASSREENTEAFF